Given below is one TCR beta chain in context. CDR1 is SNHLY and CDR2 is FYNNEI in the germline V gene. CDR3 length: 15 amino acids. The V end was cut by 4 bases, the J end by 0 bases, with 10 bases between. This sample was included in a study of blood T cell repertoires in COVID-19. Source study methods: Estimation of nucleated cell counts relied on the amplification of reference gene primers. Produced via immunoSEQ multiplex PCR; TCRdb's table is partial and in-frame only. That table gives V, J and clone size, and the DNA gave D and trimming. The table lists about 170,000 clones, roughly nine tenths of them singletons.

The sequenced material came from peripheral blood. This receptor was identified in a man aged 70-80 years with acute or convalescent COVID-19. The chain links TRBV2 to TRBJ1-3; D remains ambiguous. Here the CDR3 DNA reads TGTGCCAGCAGTGTGGGCCAGAGCTCTGGAAACACCATATATTTT. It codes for CASSVGQSSGNTIYF.